These 20 T cell receptor beta chains originate from one sample sequenced in a study of immune heterogeneity within non-small cell lung tumors. A multiplex PCR containing 32 V primers and 13 J primers was used to amplify TCR beta CDR3. Each CDR3 protein is one row after TCRdb ran MiXCR on the multiplex PCR reads. Here the sample spans tens of thousands of distinct CDR3 sequences, around 28% being singletons. Bulk tumor genomic DNA (600 ng per sample) served as template. Multiple widely separated biopsies were taken from each primary tumor at surgery. Those enrolled were patients newly diagnosed with untreated non-small cell lung cancer and undergoing curative surgery. Sequenced sample: lung tumor tissue. The receptors derive from a man aged 40-50 years with non-small cell lung cancer.

Worth noting for this clonotype: A much bigger clone sits one base away, suggesting this may be a read error. V is TRBV6-4 and J is TRBJ1-6; TRBD1 matches at 7 bases. CDR3 size: 14 residues. V trimming: 7 bases; J trimming: 7 bases; junction bases outside the gene matches: 7. Germline CDR1 reads MRHNA; CDR2 reads SNTAGT. CDR3 sequence: CASTETGKNSPLHF. The DNA of the CDR3 is TGTGCCAGCACCGAGACAGGGAAGAATTCACCCCTCCACTTT.

In its sample, this clonotype was seen a few times. The CDR3: CASSELEDTEAFF. DNA for the CDR3: TGTGCCAGCAGTGAGTTGGAGGACACTGAAGCTTTCTTT. The V gene is TRBV2, the J gene TRBJ1-1; unclear D gene. Looked up from germline, CDR1 is SNHLY and CDR2 is FYNNEI. CDR3 size: 13 residues. Trimming stripped 3 bases from V and 3 bases from J, with 8 bases between.

This clonotype was observed at least ten times. The chain combines TRBV19 with TRBJ1-4; TRBD1 matches at 10 bases. CDR3 length equals 15 residues. The ends lost 6 bases at V and 8 bases at J; junction bases unmatched: 9. The V gene's germline CDR1 is LNHDA and CDR2 SQIVND (reference sequence). This chain's CDR3 is CASREFGTGDEKLFF. In nucleotides, the CDR3 is TGTGCCAGTAGGGAGTTCGGGACAGGGGACGAAAAACTGTTTTTT.

This clonotype was seen a single time. A much larger clone is a single base away; this may be a read error. The chain carries TRBV20-1 and TRBJ2-1; a weak D match, TRBD2 (6 bases). This CDR3 comprises 15 residues. CDR1 DFQATT and CDR2 SNEGSKA come from the germline V gene (reference sequence). This CDR3 reads CCAISGDTSYNEQFF. The DNA for the CDR3 is TGCTGTGCGATTAGCGGAGACACCTCCTACAATGAGCAGTTCTTC.

Concerning this clonotype: A much larger clone lies a single base off, so this may be a read error. The chain recombines TRBV2 with TRBJ1-5; D possibly corresponds to TRBD1 (5 bases). The germline V gene has CDR1 SNHLY and CDR2 FYNNEI. V was pared by 4 bases and J by 7 bases, with 14 bases between. The CDR3 is made up of 14 amino acids. The CDR3 loop is CASSGGGRVQPQHF. In DNA, the CDR3 is TGTGCCAGCAGTGGAGGCGGCAGGGTCCAGCCCCAGCATTTT.

This clonotype was found a few times. The J gene is TRBJ1-1, the V gene TRBV6-1, with D tentatively TRBD1 (5 bases). This CDR3 is built from 17 residues. V was pared by 5 bases and J by 1 base, with 20 bases between. Germline loops: CDR1 MNHNS, CDR2 SASEGT. The CDR3 DNA is TGTGCCAGCAGTCCGGTGGGGGTTGGCGGGAAGAACACTGAAGCTTTCTTT. Translating gives CASSPVGVGGKNTEAFF.

The V call is TRBV4-1, the J call TRBJ2-1; maybe TRBD2 (5 bases). The CDR3 is made up of 15 amino acids. The germline V and J ends were trimmed by 4 bases and 3 bases, with 13 bases remaining between them. CDR1 and CDR2 (germline): MGHRA, YSYEKL. The CDR3 DNA follows: TGCGCCAGCAGCCGTACTAGTTTGTACTACAATGAGCAGTTCTTC. Translation gives CASSRTSLYYNEQFF.

This clonotype has at least ten counts. The gene calls are TRBV20-1 and TRBJ2-7; 9 nucleotides align to TRBD2. The CDR3 length is 14 residues. V dropped 3 bases and J dropped 6; count of bases not matched to a gene: 9. CDR1 and CDR2 (germline): DFQATT, SNEGSKA (reference sequence). CDR3 protein: CSARPAGGLGEQYF. The CDR3 DNA sequence: TGCAGTGCTAGGCCAGCGGGAGGACTGGGCGAGCAGTACTTC.

Notes on this clonotype: This may stem from a read error, because a much larger clone lies one nucleotide away. The V and J genes are TRBV15 and TRBJ1-2; D remains ambiguous. The length of the CDR3 is 13 residues. Germline CDR1 LNHNV, CDR2 YYDKDF (reference sequence). The CDR3 sequence is CATNRDNGYGYTF. CDR3 nucleotide sequence: TGTGCCACCAACAGAGATAATGGTTATGGCTACACCTTC.

In its sample, this clonotype was seen many times. CDR3 coding DNA: TGTGCCAGCAGCTTACTCAGCGGACCGCCCACAGATACGCAGTATTTT. Translated, it gives CASSLLSGPPTDTQYF. This rearrangement joins TRBV11-1 to TRBJ2-3, with TRBD2 as a possible D gene (5 bases). The CDR3 runs 16 residues. The germline V gene has CDR1 SGHAT and CDR2 FQDESV (reference sequence). V lost 2 bases, J lost 2 bases, and 14 bases lay in between.

This clonotype came up a few times. The chain recombines TRBV6-1 with TRBJ1-5; a possible D gene is TRBD1 (6 bases). V dropped 6 bases and J dropped 3 bases, with 12 bases sitting between them. Germline V CDR1 and CDR2: MNHNS, SASEGT. The CDR3 extends over 14 amino acids. The CDR3 spells CASRDQGSNQPQHF. The CDR3 DNA sequence: TGTGCCAGCAGAGATCAGGGGTCCAATCAGCCCCAGCATTTT.

In this sample, this clonotype turned up many times. J is TRBJ2-1 and V is TRBV11-3, with 8 bases lining up with TRBD2. The germline CDR1 and CDR2 sequences are SGHNT and YENEEA. The J segment lost 4 bases and the V segment lost 5 bases, leaving 7 bases of the junction unmatched. The length of the CDR3 is 15 residues. The DNA of the CDR3 is TGTGCCAGCAGCCCGATAGCGGGATCGTACAATGAGCAGTTCTTC. Protein product: CASSPIAGSYNEQFF.

About this clonotype itself: A read error may produce the germline difference seen at one junction end. The chain is built from TRBV19 and TRBJ1-2, with D unresolved. This CDR3 region has 13 residues. CDR1 LNHDA and CDR2 SQIVND come from the germline V gene (reference sequence). CDR3 protein: CPSSMPGNYGYTF. In DNA form, the CDR3 reads TGTCCCAGTAGTATGCCGGGAAACTATGGCTATACCTTC. The complete variable domain, with remaining parts taken from reference TRBV19 and TRBJ1-2, reads DGGITQSPKYLFRKEGQNVTLSCEQNLNHDAMYWYRQDPGQGLRLIYYSQIVNDFQKGDIAEGYSVSREKKESFPLTVTSAQKNPTAFYLCPSSMPGNYGYTFGSGTRLTVV.

About this clonotype itself: Given a much more abundant clone one base away, this may be a read error. J is TRBJ1-5 and V is TRBV6-2 or TRBV6-3; 9 bases align to TRBD1. This CDR3 has 14 amino acids. Looked up from germline, CDR1 is MNHEY and CDR2 is SVGEGT. V shed 5 bases and J 10 bases; nucleotides not matched to a gene: 9. CDR3 region: CASSRDRVGHPQHF. CDR3 sequence (DNA): TGTGCCAGCAGTCGGGACAGGGTGGGCCATCCCCAGCATTTT.

This clonotype was picked up one time. This sequence may be a read error, since a much larger clone differs from it by one base. The J gene is TRBJ2-1, the V gene TRBV11-3; no firm D call. Germline lookup yields CDR1 SGHNT and CDR2 YENEEA. The CDR3 is 19 amino acids. CDR3 loop: CAISFLGSGPHKRPNEQFF. The CDR3 nucleotides read TGTGCCATCAGCTTTTTAGGGTCCGGGCCACATAAGCGCCCTAATGAGCAGTTCTTC.

At least ten counts were recorded for this clonotype. V and J are TRBV19 and TRBJ1-5; TRBD1 aligns across 7 bases. From germline, CDR1 is LNHDA and CDR2 SQIVND (reference sequence). This CDR3 is 15 amino acids long. The V segment lost 3 bases and the J segment 0 bases; nucleotides outside the gene matches: 2. CDR3 sequence: CASSMGQYSNQPQHF. CDR3 DNA: TGTGCCAGTAGTATGGGACAGTATAGCAATCAGCCCCAGCATTTT.

This clonotype was observed at least ten times. This chain connects TRBV19 to TRBJ1-5; D not resolved. This CDR3 region has 15 residues. Per germline, CDR1 LNHDA and CDR2 SQIVND (reference sequence). V was trimmed by 3 bases and J by 1 base, leaving 10 bases between them. The chain's CDR3 is CASSMKGNSNQPQHF. The CDR3 nucleotides are TGTGCCAGTAGTATGAAGGGTAACAGCAATCAGCCCCAGCATTTT.

The sample holds many counts of this clonotype. This chain joins TRBV2 and TRBJ2-7; D could derive from TRBD1 or TRBD2 (6 bases each). This CDR3 comprises 13 residues. V dropped 7 bases and J dropped 2 bases, with 12 bases sitting between them. Germline CDR1 reads SNHLY; CDR2 reads FYNNEI. CDR3 bases: TGTGCCAGCACCCCGGGGGCTGCCTACGAGCAGTACTTC. As protein: CASTPGAAYEQYF.

The chain employs TRBV5-5 and TRBJ2-7; D unresolved. Germline V gene data show CDR1 as SGHKS and CDR2 as YYEKEE (reference sequence). CDR3 length equals 14 residues. Trimming removed 4 bases from V and 2 bases from J, with 13 bases in between. The CDR3 sequence: CASSHLTPPYEQYF. CDR3 DNA sequence: TGTGCCAGCAGCCACCTGACACCTCCCTACGAGCAGTACTTC.

This clonotype was observed many times. The J gene is TRBJ2-7, the V gene TRBV24-1; 8 bases are a match to TRBD1. The CDR3 is 14 amino acids. The J segment lost 6 bases and the V segment lost 4 bases, leaving 7 bases of the junction unmatched. Germline V gene sequence: CDR1 KGHDR, CDR2 SFDVKD. The CDR3 spells CATSDSGQGREQYF. CDR3 bases: TGTGCCACCAGTGACTCCGGACAGGGCCGCGAGCAGTACTTC.